These 27 T cell receptor beta chains share one sample of origin, sequenced in a study of blood T cell repertoires in COVID-19. Data came from immunoSEQ multiplex PCR; TCRdb stores just in-frame clones and leaves some out. The sample shows 80,000 to 100,000 clones, 86% of them seen only once. The specimen sequenced was peripheral blood. The receptors derive from a woman older than 75 with acute or convalescent COVID-19.

This clone was seen once. DNA for the CDR3: TGTGCCAGCAGCTTGGTTGGCGGGGATACGCAGTATTTT. Encoded protein: CASSLVGGDTQYF. The rearrangement uses TRBV5-6 and TRBJ2-3, with D tentatively TRBD2 (5 bases). V lost 0 bases to trimming and J lost 6 bases, with 8 bases between them. This CDR3 is 13 amino acids long. Germline V lookup: CDR1 SGHDT, CDR2 YYEEEE.

There are a few counts of this clone. The chain combines TRBV10-3 with TRBJ2-4; 9 bases agree with TRBD2. Germline loops: CDR1 ENHRY, CDR2 SYGVKD. V was clipped by 3 bases and J by 6 bases; unmatched bases: 3. CDR3 length: 14 amino acids. CDR3 sequence (DNA): TGTGCCATCAGTGACGGAGCGGGGGGAAACATTCAGTACTTC. It specifies CAISDGAGGNIQYF.

The CDR3 loop reads CASSIAGAARTEAFF. The DNA of the CDR3 is TGTGCCAGTAGTATAGCAGGGGCTGCGAGGACTGAAGCTTTCTTT. The chain has TRBV19 and TRBJ1-1, with D perhaps TRBD1 (6 bases). Trimming cost V 1 base and J 5 bases, with 14 bases left between them. Per germline, CDR1 LNHDA and CDR2 SQIVND (reference sequence). This CDR3 contains 15 residues.

Notes on this clone: The junction does not match germline at one end; this may be a read error. The J gene is TRBJ2-7, the V gene TRBV4-2; maybe TRBD1 (6 bases). Germline V lookup: CDR1 LGHNA, CDR2 YNFKEQ. The CDR3 has 15 amino acids. The CDR3 DNA sequence: TGTGCCAGCAGCCAAGGACGGGACACCGCCTATGAGCAGTACTTC. It translates to CASSQGRDTAYEQYF.

Regarding this clone: Additional DNA sequences in this sample encode the identical CDR3. The gene calls are TRBV5-4 and TRBJ2-2, with 9 bases fitting TRBD2. J lost 3 bases, V lost 4 bases, and 4 bases had no gene match. From germline, CDR1 is SGHNT and CDR2 YYREEE (reference sequence). The CDR3 spans 15 residues. The CDR3 sequence is CASSIAGVYTGELFF. The CDR3 coding sequence is TGTGCCAGCAGCATAGCGGGGGTGTACACCGGGGAGCTGTTTTTT. The full variable domain, in which reference TRBV5-4 and TRBJ2-2 provide the parts outside the CDR3, is ETGVTQSPTHLIKTRGQQVTLRCSSQSGHNTVSWYQQALGQGPQFIFQYYREEENGRGNFPPRFSGLQFPNYSSELNVNALELDDSALYLCASSIAGVYTGELFFGEGSRLTVL.

The chain joins TRBV5-4 to TRBJ2-3, with D perhaps TRBD2 (5 bases). Trimming stripped 3 bases from V and 5 bases from J, with 10 bases between. Germline V gives CDR1 SGHNT, CDR2 YYREEE (reference sequence). The CDR3 runs to 13 residues. CDR3 in amino acids: CASSSGGGDTQYF. DNA for the CDR3: TGTGCCAGCAGCTCTGGAGGCGGAGATACGCAGTATTTT.

This sequence joins TRBV24-1 and TRBJ1-2, with TRBD1 matching 9 bases. CDR1 and CDR2 from the germline V gene are KGHDR and SFDVKD. V shed 5 bases and J 5 bases; nucleotides not matched to a gene: 2. The CDR3 spans 13 residues. CDR3 nucleotide sequence: TGTGCCACCAGTGCGGACAGGGGTTATGGCTACACCTTC. Its translation is CATSADRGYGYTF.

The chain carries TRBV20-1 and TRBJ1-5, with no clear D. CDR1 and CDR2 from the germline V gene are DFQATT and SNEGSKA (reference sequence). The CDR3 length is 11 residues. The germline V and J ends were trimmed by 3 bases and 5 bases, with 5 bases remaining between them. The CDR3 loop is CSASPDQPQHF. CDR3 bases: TGCAGTGCTAGCCCCGATCAGCCCCAGCATTTT.

The chain carries TRBV10-1 and TRBJ2-3, with a tentative D call TRBD1 (5 bases). This CDR3 spans 18 amino acids. The V gene lost 1 base and the J gene lost 7 bases, with 24 bases spanning the gap. CDR1 and CDR2 (germline): WNHNN, SYGVQD (reference sequence). CDR3 sequence reads: CASSEYARVFSNVNTQYF. DNA of the CDR3: TGCGCCAGCAGTGAGTATGCCAGGGTGTTTTCTAATGTTAATACGCAGTATTTT.

This clone has only a few counts. CDR3 in DNA: TGTGCCAGCAGCTTGGGTAGCGGGGGGCGGAATGAGCAGTTCTTC. Translation: CASSLGSGGRNEQFF. The chain links TRBV5-6 to TRBJ2-1, with 10 bases matching TRBD2. The CDR3 consists of 15 residues. Germline trimming cut 0 bases from V and 7 bases from J; bases unmatched to any gene: 4. Germline V CDR1 and CDR2: SGHDT, YYEEEE.

The chain employs TRBV7-2 and TRBJ1-2; 10 bases are shared with TRBD1. V trimming: 0 bases; J trimming: 3 bases; junction bases outside the gene matches: 1. The CDR3 is 15 amino acids. Per germline, CDR1 SGHTA and CDR2 FQGNSA. Here the CDR3 reads CASSLATGGHYGYTF. In nucleotides, the CDR3 is TGTGCCAGCAGCTTAGCGACAGGGGGCCACTATGGCTACACCTTC.

V gene TRBV27 combines with J gene TRBJ1-2; TRBD1 aligns across 9 bases. Per the germline V gene, CDR1 is MNHEY and CDR2 is SMNVEV (reference sequence). This CDR3 contains 18 residues. V trimming: 6 bases; J trimming: 0 bases; junction bases outside the gene matches: 14. CDR3 coding DNA: TGTGCCAGCAGGAAGGGTGGGACAGGGAGTAATTCTAACTATGGCTACACCTTC. It encodes CASRKGGTGSNSNYGYTF.

This clone was detected only a few times. The chain employs TRBV5-1 and TRBJ2-7; tentatively, D is TRBD1 (7 bases). Trimming removed 0 bases from V and 5 bases from J, with 12 bases in between. The CDR3 length is 14 residues. The germline V gene has CDR1 SGHRS and CDR2 YFSETQ. The CDR3 is CASSLVGRGDEQYF. The CDR3 DNA reads TGCGCCAGCAGCTTGGTAGGCAGGGGGGACGAGCAGTACTTC.

Of note for this clone: One end of the junction varies from germline; a read error may be responsible. For the CDR3, the DNA is TGTGCCAGCAGTGAATATCAGAGGGGGGGACTTTTT. It yields the protein CASSEYQRGGLF. The gene calls are TRBV6-1 and TRBJ1-3; maybe TRBD1 (6 bases). Germline CDR1 and CDR2: MNHNS and SASEGT. The CDR3 runs 12 residues.

As DNA, the CDR3 is TGTGCCAGCAGTTCTCGGACAGGTAGTAGGATAGGCACCATATATTTT. Translated, it gives CASSSRTGSRIGTIYF. The V and J genes are TRBV28 and TRBJ1-3; 7 nucleotides line up with TRBD1. Germline trimming cut 4 bases from V and 9 bases from J; bases unmatched to any gene: 15. The length of the CDR3 is 16 residues. Germline V gene lookup returns CDR1 MDHEN and CDR2 SYDVKM.

The CDR3 is CASSYSRTQGNTIYF. CDR3 coding DNA: TGTGCCAGCAGTTACTCAAGGACACAGGGAAACACCATATATTTT. This chain links TRBV6-5 with TRBJ1-3, with D maybe TRBD1 (5 bases). V lost 0 bases and J lost 4, with 10 bases in between. The CDR3 spans 15 residues. Germline V gene data show CDR1 as MNHEY and CDR2 as SVGAGI.

V is TRBV23-1 and J is TRBJ2-7, with D possibly TRBD2 on 5 matching bases. TRBV23-1 is assigned to the ORF class and has an uncertain function. Trimming took 2 bases from V and 4 from J, leaving 18 bases between them. This CDR3 has 16 residues. The CDR3 protein is CASSQPRTTTGYEQYF. The CDR3 DNA follows: TGCGCCAGCAGTCAACCTAGAACAACGACGGGGTACGAGCAGTACTTC.

The chain combines TRBV19 with TRBJ1-2; 8 nucleotides line up with TRBD1. This CDR3 comprises 15 residues. Per germline, CDR1 LNHDA and CDR2 SQIVND (reference sequence). Trimming removed 3 bases from V and 6 bases from J; junction bases left unmatched: 9. This CDR3 is CASSIWQGAGDGYTF. The DNA of the CDR3 is TGTGCCAGTAGTATTTGGCAGGGGGCAGGGGATGGCTACACCTTC.

The rearrangement links TRBV10-3 to TRBJ2-3; 10 bases are a match to TRBD2. Germline assignment: CDR1 ENHRY and CDR2 SYGVKD. Trimming removed 6 bases from V and 6 bases from J; junction bases left unmatched: 9. This CDR3 has 15 residues. The CDR3 DNA is TGTGCCATCAGCACCATAGCGGGGGGCTGGGATACGCAGTATTTT. The encoded protein is CAISTIAGGWDTQYF.

This clone was observed a handful of times. V and J are TRBV29-1 and TRBJ1-2; D is perhaps TRBD1 (6 bases). Per germline, CDR1 SQVTM and CDR2 ANQGSEA. Trimming pared 3 bases from V and 4 bases from J, leaving 12 bases between. This CDR3 has 13 residues. CDR3 amino acids: CSVEMTGPYGYTF. CDR3 DNA sequence: TGCAGCGTTGAGATGACAGGTCCCTATGGCTACACCTTC.

The chain combines TRBV28 with TRBJ2-4, with 10 nucleotides matching TRBD1. The V segment lost 5 bases and the J segment 13 bases; nucleotides outside the gene matches: 5. In germline, CDR1 is MDHEN, CDR2 SYDVKM. The CDR3 sequence is 12 residues long. The CDR3 is CASSRTDRGQYF. CDR3 nucleotide sequence: TGTGCCAGCAGTCGGACGGACAGGGGGCAGTACTTC.

This sequence joins TRBV11-3 and TRBJ2-1; 9 bases line up with TRBD2. The CDR3 contains 13 residues. CDR1 is SGHNT and CDR2 is YENEEA in the germline V gene. With V trimmed by 5 bases and J by 10 bases, 6 bases remained unmatched. As DNA, the CDR3 is TGTGCCAGCAGCGCCCTTCTAGCGGGGGAGCAGTTCTTC. It is translated as CASSALLAGEQFF.

This clone has just one count. This chain uses TRBV4-1 with TRBJ2-2; the D gene is possibly TRBD1 (8 bases). The CDR3 totals 17 residues. Trimming left V 1 base short and J 4 bases short, with 16 bases between. Germline CDR1 and CDR2: MGHRA and YSYEKL. CDR3 bases: TGCGCCAGCAGCCAAGTACAAACAGGGGGGGCCACCGGGGAGCTGTTTTTT. Protein sequence: CASSQVQTGGATGELFF.

V gene TRBV25-1 combines with J gene TRBJ1-1; TRBD1 aligns across 7 bases. Germline lookup yields CDR1 MGHDK and CDR2 SYGVNS. Trimming at V came to 4 bases and at J to 5 bases, leaving 7 bases not matched to a gene. The CDR3 loop spans 14 amino acids. The CDR3 region has the DNA TGTGCCAGCAGTGCAACAGGGGCGGGGACTGAAGCTTTCTTT. This translates into CASSATGAGTEAFF.

The J gene is TRBJ1-4, the V gene TRBV12-2; no check of the table's D call, TRBD1, against the DNA was made. TRBV12-2 is deemed a pseudogene. The CDR3 spans 18 residues. CDR3 sequence: CASRPEDNGPRTNEKLFF. Here the CDR3 DNA reads TGTGCAAGTCGCCCTGAGGACAACGGCCCAAGAACTAATGAAAAACTGTTTTTT.

This clone has just one count. The chain combines TRBV2 with TRBJ2-5, with a weak D call TRBD2 (5 bases). CDR1 is SNHLY and CDR2 is FYNNEI in the germline V gene. Trimming took 8 bases from V and 5 from J, leaving 27 bases between them. CDR3 length: 17 amino acids. As DNA, the CDR3 is TGTGCCAGCGCGAGGGAGAGCGCTTCCTCGGTTGGTGAGACCCAGTACTTC. Translation gives CASARESASSVGETQYF.

The chain employs TRBV5-1 and TRBJ1-1; 9 nucleotides agree with TRBD1. The CDR3 runs to 14 residues. V trimming: 0 bases; J trimming: 5 bases; junction bases outside the gene matches: 2. Germline-derived CDR1 and CDR2 are SGHRS and YFSETQ. CDR3 in amino acids: CASSLDRGQTEAFF. The CDR3 DNA sequence: TGCGCCAGCAGCTTGGACAGGGGGCAGACTGAAGCTTTCTTT.